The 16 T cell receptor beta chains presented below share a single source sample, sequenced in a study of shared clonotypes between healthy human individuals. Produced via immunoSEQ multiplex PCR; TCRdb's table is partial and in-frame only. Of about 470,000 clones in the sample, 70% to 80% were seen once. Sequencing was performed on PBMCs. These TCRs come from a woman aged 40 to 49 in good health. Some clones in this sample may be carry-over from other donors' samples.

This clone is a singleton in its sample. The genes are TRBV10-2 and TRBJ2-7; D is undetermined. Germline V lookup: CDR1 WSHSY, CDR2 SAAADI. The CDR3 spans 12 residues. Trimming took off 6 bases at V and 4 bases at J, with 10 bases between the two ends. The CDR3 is CASSRLKYEQYF. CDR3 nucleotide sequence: TGCGCCAGCAGCAGACTGAAATACGAGCAGTACTTC.

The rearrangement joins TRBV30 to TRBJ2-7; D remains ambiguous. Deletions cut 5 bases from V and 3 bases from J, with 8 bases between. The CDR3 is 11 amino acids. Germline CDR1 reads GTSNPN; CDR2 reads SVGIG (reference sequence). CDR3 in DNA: TGTGCCTGGGCAGCCCGCTACGAGCAGTACTTC. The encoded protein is CAWAARYEQYF.

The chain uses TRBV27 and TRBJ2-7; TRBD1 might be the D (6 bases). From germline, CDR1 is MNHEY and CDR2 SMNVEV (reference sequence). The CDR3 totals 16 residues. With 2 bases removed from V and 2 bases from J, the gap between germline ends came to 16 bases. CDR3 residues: CASSLRGTTGTYEQYF. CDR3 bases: TGTGCCAGCAGTTTAAGGGGGACGACCGGTACCTACGAGCAGTACTTC.

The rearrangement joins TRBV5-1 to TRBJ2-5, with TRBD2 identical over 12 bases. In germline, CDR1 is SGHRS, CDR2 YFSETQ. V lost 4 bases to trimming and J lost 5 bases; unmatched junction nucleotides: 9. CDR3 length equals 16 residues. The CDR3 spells CASSPRLAGEGETQYF. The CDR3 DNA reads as TGCGCCAGCAGCCCTAGACTAGCGGGAGAAGGGGAGACCCAGTACTTC.

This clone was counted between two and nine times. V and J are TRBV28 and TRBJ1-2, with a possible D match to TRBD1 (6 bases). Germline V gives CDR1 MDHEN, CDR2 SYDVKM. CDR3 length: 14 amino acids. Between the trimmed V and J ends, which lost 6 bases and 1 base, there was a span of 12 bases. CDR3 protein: CASSSTGFNYGYTF. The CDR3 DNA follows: TGTGCCAGCAGCAGTACAGGGTTTAACTATGGCTACACCTTC.

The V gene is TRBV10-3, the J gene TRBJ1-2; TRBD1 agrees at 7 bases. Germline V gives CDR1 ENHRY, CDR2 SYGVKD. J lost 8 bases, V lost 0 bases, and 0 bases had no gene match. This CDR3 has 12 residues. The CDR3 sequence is CAISESDRGYTF. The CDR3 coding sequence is TGTGCCATCAGTGAGTCGGACAGGGGCTACACCTTC.

CDR3: CASSQVTSGRAGELFF. CDR3 sequence (DNA): TGCGCCAGCAGCCAAGTAACTAGCGGGAGGGCCGGGGAGCTGTTTTTT. The V gene is TRBV4-1, the J gene TRBJ2-2; 13 bases map to TRBD2. V dropped 1 base and J dropped 6; count of bases not matched to a gene: 2. This CDR3 is 16 amino acids long. Germline CDR1 is MGHRA and CDR2 is YSYEKL.

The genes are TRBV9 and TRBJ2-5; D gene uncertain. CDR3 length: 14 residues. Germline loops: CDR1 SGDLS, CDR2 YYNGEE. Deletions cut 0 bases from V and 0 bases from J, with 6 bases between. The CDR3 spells CASSVGGDQETQYF. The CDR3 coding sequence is TGTGCCAGCAGCGTAGGTGGCGACCAAGAGACCCAGTACTTC.

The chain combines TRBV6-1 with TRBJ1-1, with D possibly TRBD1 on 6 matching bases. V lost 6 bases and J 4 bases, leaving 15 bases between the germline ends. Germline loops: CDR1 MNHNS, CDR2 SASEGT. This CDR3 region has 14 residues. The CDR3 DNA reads TGTGCCAGCAGCGCCAATAGGGACATCACTGAAGCTTTCTTT. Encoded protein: CASSANRDITEAFF.

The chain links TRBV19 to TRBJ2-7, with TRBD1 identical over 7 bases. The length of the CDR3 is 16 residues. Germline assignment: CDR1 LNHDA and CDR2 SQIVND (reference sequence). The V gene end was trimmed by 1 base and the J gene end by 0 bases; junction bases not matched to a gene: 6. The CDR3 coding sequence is TGTGCCAGTAGTATAGTTCCCGGACAGGCCTCCTACGAGCAGTACTTC. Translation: CASSIVPGQASYEQYF.

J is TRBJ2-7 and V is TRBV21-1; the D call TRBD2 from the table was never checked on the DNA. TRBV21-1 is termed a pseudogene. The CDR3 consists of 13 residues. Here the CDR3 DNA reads TGTGCCAGCAGCAAAGCGCTCGGCTACGAGCAGTACTTC. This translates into CASSKALGYEQYF.

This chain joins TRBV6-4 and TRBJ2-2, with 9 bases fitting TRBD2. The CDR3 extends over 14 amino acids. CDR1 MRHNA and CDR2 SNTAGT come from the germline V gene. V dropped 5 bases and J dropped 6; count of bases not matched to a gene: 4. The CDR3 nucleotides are TGTGCCAGCAGTAGGACTAGCGAAGCCGGGGAGCTGTTTTTT. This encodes CASSRTSEAGELFF.

The CDR3 DNA is TGTGCCAGCAGCTTCGGACTGGTAGGAGGCTATGGCTACACCTTC. As protein: CASSFGLVGGYGYTF. The chain carries TRBV7-2 and TRBJ1-2; D remains ambiguous. In germline, CDR1 is SGHTA, CDR2 FQGNSA. The CDR3 covers 15 residues. Trimming pared 3 bases from V and 4 bases from J, leaving 15 bases between.

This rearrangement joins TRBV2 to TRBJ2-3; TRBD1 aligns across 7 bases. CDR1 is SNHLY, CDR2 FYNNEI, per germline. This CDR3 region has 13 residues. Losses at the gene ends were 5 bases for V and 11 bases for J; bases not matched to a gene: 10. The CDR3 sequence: CASSPQRGQMQYF. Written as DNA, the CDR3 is TGTGCCAGCAGTCCCCAGAGGGGACAGATGCAGTATTTT.

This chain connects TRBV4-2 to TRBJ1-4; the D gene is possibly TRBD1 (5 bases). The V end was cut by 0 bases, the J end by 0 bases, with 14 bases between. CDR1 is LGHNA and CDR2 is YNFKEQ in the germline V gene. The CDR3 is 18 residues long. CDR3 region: CASSQEWGGGATNEKLFF. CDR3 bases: TGTGCCAGCAGCCAAGAGTGGGGCGGGGGGGCAACTAATGAAAAACTGTTTTTT.

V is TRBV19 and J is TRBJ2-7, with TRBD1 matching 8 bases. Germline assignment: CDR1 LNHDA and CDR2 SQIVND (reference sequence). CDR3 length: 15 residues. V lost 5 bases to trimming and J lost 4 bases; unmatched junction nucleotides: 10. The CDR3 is CASSPRQGRRYEQYF. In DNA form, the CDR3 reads TGTGCCAGTAGTCCTAGACAGGGGAGACGGTACGAGCAGTACTTC.